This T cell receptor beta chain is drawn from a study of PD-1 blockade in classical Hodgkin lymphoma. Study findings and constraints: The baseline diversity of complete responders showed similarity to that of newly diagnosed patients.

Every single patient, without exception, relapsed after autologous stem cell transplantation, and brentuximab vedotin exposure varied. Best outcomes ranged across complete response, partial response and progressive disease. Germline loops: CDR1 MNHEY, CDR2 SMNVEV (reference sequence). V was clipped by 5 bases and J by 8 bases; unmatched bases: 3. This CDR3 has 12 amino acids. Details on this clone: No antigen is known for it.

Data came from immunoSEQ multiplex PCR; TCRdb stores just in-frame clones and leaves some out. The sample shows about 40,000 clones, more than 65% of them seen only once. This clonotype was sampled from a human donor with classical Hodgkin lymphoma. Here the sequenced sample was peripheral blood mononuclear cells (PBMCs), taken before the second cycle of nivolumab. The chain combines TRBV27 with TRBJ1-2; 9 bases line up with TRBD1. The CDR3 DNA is TGTGCCAGCAGTCCTACAGGGGGCGGCTACACCTTC. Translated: CASSPTGGGYTF.